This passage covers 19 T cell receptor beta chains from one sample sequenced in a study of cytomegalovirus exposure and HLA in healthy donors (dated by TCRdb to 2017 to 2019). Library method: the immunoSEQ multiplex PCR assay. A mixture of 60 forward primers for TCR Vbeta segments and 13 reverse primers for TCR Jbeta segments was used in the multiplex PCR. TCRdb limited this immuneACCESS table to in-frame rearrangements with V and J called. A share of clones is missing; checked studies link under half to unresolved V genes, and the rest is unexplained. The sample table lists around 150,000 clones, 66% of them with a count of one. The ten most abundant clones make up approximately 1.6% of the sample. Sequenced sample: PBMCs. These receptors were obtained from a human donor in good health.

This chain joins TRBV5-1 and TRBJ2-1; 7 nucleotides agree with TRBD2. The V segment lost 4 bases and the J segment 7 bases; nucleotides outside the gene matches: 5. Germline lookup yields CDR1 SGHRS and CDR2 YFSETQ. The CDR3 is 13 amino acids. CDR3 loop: CASSADGGNEQFF. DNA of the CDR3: TGCGCCAGCAGCGCCGACGGGGGGAATGAGCAGTTCTTC.

The CDR3 protein is CASSLAGRGGYTF. The CDR3 DNA reads TGCGCCAGCAGCTTGGCAGGGCGAGGTGGCTACACCTTC. The gene calls are TRBV5-1 and TRBJ1-2; D possibly corresponds to TRBD1 (5 bases). Trimming left V 0 bases short and J 7 bases short, with 10 bases between. This CDR3 is built from 13 residues. CDR1 and CDR2 (germline): SGHRS, YFSETQ.

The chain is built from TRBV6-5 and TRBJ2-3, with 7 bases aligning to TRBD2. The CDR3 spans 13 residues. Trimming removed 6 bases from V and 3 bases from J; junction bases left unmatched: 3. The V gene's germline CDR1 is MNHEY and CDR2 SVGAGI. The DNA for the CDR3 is TGTGCCAGCAGAGGACTAGAGACAGATACGCAGTATTTT. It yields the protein CASRGLETDTQYF.

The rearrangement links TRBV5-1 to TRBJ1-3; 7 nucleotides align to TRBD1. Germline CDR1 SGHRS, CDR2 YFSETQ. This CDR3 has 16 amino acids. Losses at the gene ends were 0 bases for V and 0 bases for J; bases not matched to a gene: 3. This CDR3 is CASSLAGTASGNTIYF. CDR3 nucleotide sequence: TGCGCCAGCAGCTTGGCGGGGACAGCCTCTGGAAACACCATATATTTT.

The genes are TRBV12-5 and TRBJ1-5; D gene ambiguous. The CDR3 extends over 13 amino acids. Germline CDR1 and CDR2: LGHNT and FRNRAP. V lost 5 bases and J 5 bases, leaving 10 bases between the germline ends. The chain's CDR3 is CASGTERDQPQHF. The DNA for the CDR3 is TGTGCTAGTGGTACTGAACGGGATCAGCCCCAGCATTTT.

CDR3 sequence: CASSLAVDRDKYF. DNA for the CDR3: TGTGCCAGCAGCTTAGCCGTGGACAGGGATAAGTACTTC. This sequence joins TRBV7-6 and TRBJ2-7; 8 nucleotides align to TRBD1. This CDR3 has 13 amino acids. Germline V CDR1 and CDR2: SGHVS, FNYEAQ. The V and J ends lost 0 bases and 11 bases, in that order; junction bases with no gene match: 6.

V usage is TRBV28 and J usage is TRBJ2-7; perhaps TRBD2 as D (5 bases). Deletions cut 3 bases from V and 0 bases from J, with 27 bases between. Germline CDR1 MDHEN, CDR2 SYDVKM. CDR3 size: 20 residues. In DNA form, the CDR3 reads TGTGCCAGCAGTTTGAAAGCCTTATCCCCCTCAACTAGGAGCTCCTACGAGCAGTACTTC. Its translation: CASSLKALSPSTRSSYEQYF.

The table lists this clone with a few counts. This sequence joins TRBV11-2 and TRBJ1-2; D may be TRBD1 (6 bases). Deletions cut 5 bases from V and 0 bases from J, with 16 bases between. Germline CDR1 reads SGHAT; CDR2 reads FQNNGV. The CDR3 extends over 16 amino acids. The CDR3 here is CASSRLRDISNYGYTF. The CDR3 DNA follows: TGTGCCAGCAGCAGACTCCGGGACATATCTAACTATGGCTACACCTTC.

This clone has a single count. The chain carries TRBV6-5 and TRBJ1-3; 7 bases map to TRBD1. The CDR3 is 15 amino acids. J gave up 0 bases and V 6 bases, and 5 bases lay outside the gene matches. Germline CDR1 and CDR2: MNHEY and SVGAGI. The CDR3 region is CASSQDRPSGNTIYF. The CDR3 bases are TGTGCCAGCAGCCAGGACAGGCCCTCTGGAAACACCATATATTTT.

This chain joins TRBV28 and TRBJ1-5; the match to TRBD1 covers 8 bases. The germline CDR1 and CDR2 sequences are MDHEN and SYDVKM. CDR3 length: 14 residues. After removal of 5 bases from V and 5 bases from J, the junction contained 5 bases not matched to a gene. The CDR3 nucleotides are TGTGCCAGCAGTATCGGACAGGGACATCAGCCCCAGCATTTT. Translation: CASSIGQGHQPQHF. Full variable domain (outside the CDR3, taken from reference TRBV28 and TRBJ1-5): DVKVTQSSRYLVKRTGEKVFLECVQDMDHENMFWYRQDPGLGLRLIYFSYDVKMKEKGDIPEGYSVSREKKERFSLILESASTNQTSMYLCASSIGQGHQPQHFGDGTRLSIL.

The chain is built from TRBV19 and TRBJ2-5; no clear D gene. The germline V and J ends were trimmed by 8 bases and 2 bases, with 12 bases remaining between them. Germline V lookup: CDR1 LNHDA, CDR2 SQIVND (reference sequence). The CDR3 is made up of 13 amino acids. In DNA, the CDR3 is TGTGCCAGTCACCCCAGTAATCAAGAGACCCAGTACTTC. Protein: CASHPSNQETQYF.

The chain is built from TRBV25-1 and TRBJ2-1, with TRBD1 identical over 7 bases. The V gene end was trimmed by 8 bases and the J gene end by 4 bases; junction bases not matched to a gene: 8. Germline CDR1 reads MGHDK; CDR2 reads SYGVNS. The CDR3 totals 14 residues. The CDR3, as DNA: TGTGCCAGCGTAGACAGGGTGGAGTACAATGAGCAGTTCTTC. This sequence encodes CASVDRVEYNEQFF.

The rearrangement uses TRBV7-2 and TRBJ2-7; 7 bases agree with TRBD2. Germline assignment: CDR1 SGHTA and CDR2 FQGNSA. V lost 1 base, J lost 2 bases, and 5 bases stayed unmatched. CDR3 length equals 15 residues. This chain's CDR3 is CASSLEASGPYEQYF. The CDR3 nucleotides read TGTGCCAGCAGCTTAGAGGCTAGCGGACCCTACGAGCAGTACTTC.

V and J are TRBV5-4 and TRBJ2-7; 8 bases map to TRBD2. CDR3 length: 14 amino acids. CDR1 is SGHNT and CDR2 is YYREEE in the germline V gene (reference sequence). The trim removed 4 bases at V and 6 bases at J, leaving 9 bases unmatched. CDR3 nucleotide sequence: TGTGCCAGCAGCGCCGGGACTAGATTTGCCGAGCAGTACTTC. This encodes CASSAGTRFAEQYF.

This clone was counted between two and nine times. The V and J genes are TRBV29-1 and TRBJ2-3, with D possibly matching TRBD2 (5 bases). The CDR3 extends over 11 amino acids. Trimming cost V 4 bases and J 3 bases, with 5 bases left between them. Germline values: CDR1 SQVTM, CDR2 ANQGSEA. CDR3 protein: CSVAGTDTQYF. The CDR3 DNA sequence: TGCAGCGTTGCGGGAACAGATACGCAGTATTTT.

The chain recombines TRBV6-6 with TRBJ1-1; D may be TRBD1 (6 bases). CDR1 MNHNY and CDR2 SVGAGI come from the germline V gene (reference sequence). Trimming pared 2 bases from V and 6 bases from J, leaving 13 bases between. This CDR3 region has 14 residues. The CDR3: CASSYGGAPSEAFF. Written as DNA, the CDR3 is TGTGCCAGCAGTTACGGGGGCGCCCCCTCTGAAGCTTTCTTT.

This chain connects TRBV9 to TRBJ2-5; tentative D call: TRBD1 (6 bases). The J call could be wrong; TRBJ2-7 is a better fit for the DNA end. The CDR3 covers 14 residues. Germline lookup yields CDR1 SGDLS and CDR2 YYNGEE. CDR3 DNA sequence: TGTGCCAGCAGTCGCGGACAGTCTTACCACGAGCAGTACTTC. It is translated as CASSRGQSYHEQYF.

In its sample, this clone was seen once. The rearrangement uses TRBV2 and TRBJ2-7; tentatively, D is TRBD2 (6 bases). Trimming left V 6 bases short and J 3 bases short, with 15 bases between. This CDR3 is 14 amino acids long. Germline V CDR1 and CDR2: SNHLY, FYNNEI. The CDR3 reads CASSGGVQVYEQYF. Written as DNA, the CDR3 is TGTGCCAGCAGCGGCGGGGTGCAAGTCTACGAGCAGTACTTC.

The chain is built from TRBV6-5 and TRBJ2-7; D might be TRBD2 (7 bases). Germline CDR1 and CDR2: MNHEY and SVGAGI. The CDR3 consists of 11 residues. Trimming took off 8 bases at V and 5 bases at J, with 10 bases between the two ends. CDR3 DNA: TGTGCCAGCGGGGAGGGGGACGAGCAGTACTTC. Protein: CASGEGDEQYF.